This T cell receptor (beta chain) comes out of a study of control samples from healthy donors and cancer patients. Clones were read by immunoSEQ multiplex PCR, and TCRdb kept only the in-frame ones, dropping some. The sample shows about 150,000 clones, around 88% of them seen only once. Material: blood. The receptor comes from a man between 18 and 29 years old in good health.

CDR3 amino acids: CAIGQGIFVGYTF. In DNA form, the CDR3 reads TGTGCCATAGGACAGGGAATTTTTGTTGGCTACACCTTC. This sequence joins TRBV10-3 and TRBJ1-2; 8 bases fit TRBD1. This CDR3 region has 13 residues. Trimming removed 9 bases from V and 7 bases from J; junction bases left unmatched: 10. Germline V gene sequence: CDR1 ENHRY, CDR2 SYGVKD.